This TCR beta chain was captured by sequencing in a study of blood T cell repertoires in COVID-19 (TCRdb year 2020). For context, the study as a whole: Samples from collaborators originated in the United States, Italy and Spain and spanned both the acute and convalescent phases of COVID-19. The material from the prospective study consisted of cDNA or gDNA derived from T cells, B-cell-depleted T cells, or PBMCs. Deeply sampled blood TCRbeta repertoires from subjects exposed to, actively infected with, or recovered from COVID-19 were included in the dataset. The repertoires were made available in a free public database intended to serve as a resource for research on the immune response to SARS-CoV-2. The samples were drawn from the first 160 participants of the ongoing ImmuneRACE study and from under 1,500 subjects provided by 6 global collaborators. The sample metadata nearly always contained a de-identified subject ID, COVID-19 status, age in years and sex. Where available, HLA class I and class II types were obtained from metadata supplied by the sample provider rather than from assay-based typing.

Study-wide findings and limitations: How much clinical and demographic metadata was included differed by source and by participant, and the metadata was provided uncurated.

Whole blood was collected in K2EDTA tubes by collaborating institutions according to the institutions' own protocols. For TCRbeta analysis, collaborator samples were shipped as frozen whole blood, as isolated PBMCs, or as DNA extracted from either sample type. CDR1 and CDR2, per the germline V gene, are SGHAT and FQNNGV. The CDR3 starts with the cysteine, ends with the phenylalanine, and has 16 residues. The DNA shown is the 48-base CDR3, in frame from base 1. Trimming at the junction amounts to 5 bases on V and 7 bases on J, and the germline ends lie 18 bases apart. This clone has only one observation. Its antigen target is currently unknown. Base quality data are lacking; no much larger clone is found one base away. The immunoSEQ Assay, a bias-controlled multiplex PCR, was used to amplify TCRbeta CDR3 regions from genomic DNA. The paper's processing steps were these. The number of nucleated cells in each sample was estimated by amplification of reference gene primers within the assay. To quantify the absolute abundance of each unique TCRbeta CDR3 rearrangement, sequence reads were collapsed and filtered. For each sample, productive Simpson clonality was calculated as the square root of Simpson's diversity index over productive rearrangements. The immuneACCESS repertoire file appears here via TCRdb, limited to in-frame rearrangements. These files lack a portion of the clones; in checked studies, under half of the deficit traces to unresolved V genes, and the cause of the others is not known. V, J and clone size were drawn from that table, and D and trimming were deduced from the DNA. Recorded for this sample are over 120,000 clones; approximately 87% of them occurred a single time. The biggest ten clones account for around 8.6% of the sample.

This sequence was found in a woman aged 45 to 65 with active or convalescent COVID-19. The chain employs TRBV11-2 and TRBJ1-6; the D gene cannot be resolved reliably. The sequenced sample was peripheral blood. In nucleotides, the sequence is TGTGCCAGCAGCCCTTTGGGTGGCCCGGGGAATTCACCCCTCCACTTT. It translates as CASSPLGGPGNSPLHF.